The table lists the clone carrying this T cell receptor (beta chain) with a few counts. The antigen is unknown. Germline V CDR1 and CDR2: SGDLS, YYNGEE. The V and J ends lost 4 bases and 0 bases, in that order; junction bases with no gene match: 7. The CDR3 runs to 17 residues. The data were taken from a study of cytomegalovirus exposure and HLA in healthy donors. This PCR relied on a set of 60 Vbeta primers and 13 Jbeta primers. Clones were read by immunoSEQ multiplex PCR, and TCRdb kept only the in-frame ones, dropping some. Found here are approximately 44,000 clones, roughly 80% of them singletons; the top ten hold roughly 2.5%. The study, taken as a whole, reports: In a later analysis, TCR beta V- and J-gene trimming was associated with a missense DCLRE1C variant. Some V segments could not be told apart, so they were left out, TRBV6-2 and TRBV6-3 among them. Per a prior analysis, the majority of TCR beta V segments were productive roughly 90% or roughly 30% of the time.

All donors participated as healthy donors of bone marrow. The sequenced sample consisted of PBMCs. The rearrangement joins TRBV9 to TRBJ2-1, with 10 bases matching TRBD1. The clonotype originates from a man aged 50-59 years in good health and CMV-seronegative. The CDR3: CASSPLRTGGSYNEQFF. As DNA, the CDR3 is TGTGCCAGCAGCCCCCTCCGGACAGGGGGCTCCTACAATGAGCAGTTCTTC.